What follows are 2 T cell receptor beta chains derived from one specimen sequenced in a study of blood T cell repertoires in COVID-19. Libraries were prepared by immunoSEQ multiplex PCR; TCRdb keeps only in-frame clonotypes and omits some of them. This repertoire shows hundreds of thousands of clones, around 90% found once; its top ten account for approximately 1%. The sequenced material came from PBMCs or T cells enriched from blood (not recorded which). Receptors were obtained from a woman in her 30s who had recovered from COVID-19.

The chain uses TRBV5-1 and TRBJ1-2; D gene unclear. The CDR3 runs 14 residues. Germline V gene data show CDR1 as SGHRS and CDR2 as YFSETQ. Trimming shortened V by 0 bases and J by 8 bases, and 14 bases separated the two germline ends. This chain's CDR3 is CASSLDLSLRGYTF. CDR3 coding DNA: TGCGCCAGCAGCTTGGACCTCTCACTGCGGGGCTACACCTTC. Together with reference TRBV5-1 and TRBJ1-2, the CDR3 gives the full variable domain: KAGVTQTPRYLIKTRGQQVTLSCSPISGHRSVSWYQQTPGQGLQFLFEYFSETQRNKGNFPGRFSGRQFSNSRSEMNVSTLELGDSALYLCASSLDLSLRGYTFGSGTRLTVV.

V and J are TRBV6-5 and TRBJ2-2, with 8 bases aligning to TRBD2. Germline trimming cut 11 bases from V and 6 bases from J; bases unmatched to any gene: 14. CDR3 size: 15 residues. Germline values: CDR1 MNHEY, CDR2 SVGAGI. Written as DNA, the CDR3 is TGTGCCGTTGGCGGGCTAGCGGGTATATCCGGGGAGCTGTTTTTT. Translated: CAVGGLAGISGELFF.